The sequence of this T cell receptor beta chain was determined in a study of beta chain features in type 1 diabetes. In the study overall: Across all samples, some 98 million sorted cells were examined.

The CDR3 spans 13 residues. Trimming pared 6 bases from V and 9 bases from J, leaving 16 bases between. Germline CDR1 is MGHDK and CDR2 is SYGVNS. Points from the study as a whole: Moderate yet significant TCRB CDR3 shortening was seen in Type 1 diabetes patients in all four CD4+ subsets. The question left open here concerned HLA type influencing TCRB rearrangement.

The whole isolated RNA underwent reverse transcription, so sequencing captured expressed TCRB transcripts. Assay: immunoSEQ multiplex PCR; the TCRdb copy retains only in-frame clones and omits some. The sample consists of approximately 470,000 clones, 30% of them appearing once. Over 95% purity was reached by all sorted populations. In regard to this clone: Its cognate antigen is unknown.

This clonotype was obtained from a man between 18 and 29 years old in good health. The sample consisted of naive CD4+ T cells from blood. The chain carries TRBV25-1 and TRBJ2-3; D tentatively fits TRBD1 or TRBD2 (5 bases each). The CDR3: CASSNRGETTQYF. Written as DNA, the CDR3 is TGTGCCAGCAGCAACCGAGGGGAAACCACGCAGTATTTT.